What follows are 11 T cell receptor beta chains derived from one specimen sequenced in a study of T cells in Graves' hyperthyroidism and ophthalmopathy. Amplification targeted TCR beta CDR3 regions from RNA transcripts. With the HTBI primer set, the TCR CDR3 went through a first round of RT-PCR. MiXCR, run by TCRdb on the multiplex PCR reads, gives a single entry per CDR3 protein. Of 600,000 to 700,000 distinct CDR3 sequences detected, about 15% appear once; the ten largest clones hold over 3.5%. Sequenced: blood. These receptors were collected from a woman in her 40s with Graves' ophthalmopathy.

This clonotype was recorded at least ten times. The chain combines TRBV15 with TRBJ2-7, with 10 bases matching TRBD1. The CDR3 is 18 amino acids. From germline, CDR1 is LNHNV and CDR2 YYDKDF (reference sequence). V gave up 0 bases and J gave up 3 bases; unmatched junction bases: 11. The CDR3 loop is CATSRDLTGGDLHYEQYF. DNA of the CDR3: TGTGCCACCAGCAGAGATCTGACAGGGGGCGACCTTCACTACGAGCAGTACTTC. Filled out from reference TRBV15 and TRBJ2-7, the complete variable domain reads DAMVIQNPRYQVTQFGKPVTLSCSQTLNHNVMYWYQQKSSQAPKLLFHYYDKDFNNEADTPDNFQSRRPNTSFCFLDIRSPGLGDTAMYLCATSRDLTGGDLHYEQYFGPGTRLTVT.

This clonotype was detected many times. J is TRBJ2-7 and V is TRBV27; 7 positions match TRBD1. V lost 0 bases and J lost 4; bases outside the gene matches: 9. The germline CDR1 and CDR2 sequences are MNHEY and SMNVEV (reference sequence). The CDR3 covers 16 residues. The CDR3: CASSLSPQGQGYEQYF. The CDR3 nucleotides are TGTGCCAGCAGTTTATCGCCACAGGGGCAGGGGTACGAGCAGTACTTC.

This chain joins TRBV19 and TRBJ1-5; D remains unclear. Between the trimmed V and J ends, which lost 5 bases and 3 bases, there was a span of 8 bases. The CDR3 covers 13 residues. Germline-derived CDR1 and CDR2 are LNHDA and SQIVND (reference sequence). In DNA form, the CDR3 reads TGTGCCAGTAGTTCAGAAAACAATCAGCCCCAGCATTTT. Translating gives CASSSENNQPQHF.

The chain recombines TRBV4-2 with TRBJ2-7; no firm D call. From germline, CDR1 is LGHNA and CDR2 YNFKEQ. The CDR3 is 17 amino acids. Between the trimmed V and J ends, which lost 0 bases and 2 bases, there was a span of 17 bases. In nucleotides, the CDR3 is TGTGCCAGCAGCCAAGATCAATCGGCAGGCGATACCTACGAGCAGTACTTC. This gives the protein CASSQDQSAGDTYEQYF.

This clonotype was seen many times. V usage is TRBV5-1 and J usage is TRBJ2-7; D not resolved. The germline V gene has CDR1 SGHRS and CDR2 YFSETQ. Trimming shortened V by 2 bases and J by 4 bases, and 10 bases separated the two germline ends. The CDR3 is 13 residues long. As DNA, the CDR3 is TGCGCCAGCAGCTTAGACTCACAATACGAGCAGTACTTC. Translation gives CASSLDSQYEQYF.

The chain has TRBV3-1 and TRBJ2-5; the match to TRBD1 covers 7 bases. This CDR3 is built from 15 residues. The germline gives CDR1 LGHDT, CDR2 YNNKEL (reference sequence). The junction had 12 bases not matched to a gene; V was cut back by 4 bases and J by 7 bases. CDR3 nucleotides: TGTGCCAGCAGCCCTCCGAGCGGACAGGCCGGGACCCAGTACTTC. Protein product: CASSPPSGQAGTQYF.

This clonotype has ten or more counts. This chain joins TRBV11-2 and TRBJ1-1; D gene ambiguous. This CDR3 region has 12 residues. Germline CDR1 reads SGHAT; CDR2 reads FQNNGV. V lost 3 bases and J lost 5, with 7 bases in between. Written as DNA, the CDR3 is TGTGCCAGCAGCTTTATGGGTACTGAAGCTTTCTTT. As protein: CASSFMGTEAFF.

In DNA, the CDR3 is TGTGCCAGCAGCCCTTGGACTAGCGGAAGAACCCATGAGCAGTTCTTC. Translation gives CASSPWTSGRTHEQFF. J is TRBJ2-1 and V is TRBV13; 10 bases align to TRBD2. Trimming at V came to 5 bases and at J to 8 bases, leaving 12 bases not matched to a gene. Germline CDR1 and CDR2: PRHDT and FYEKMQ (reference sequence). The CDR3 is made up of 16 amino acids.

This clonotype was counted between two and nine times. This chain links TRBV5-1 with TRBJ1-3; possibly TRBD1 for D (5 bases). V dropped 3 bases and J dropped 2 bases, with 12 bases sitting between them. Germline CDR1 and CDR2: SGHRS and YFSETQ. This CDR3 region has 15 residues. The CDR3 loop reads CASSSDPGTGNTIYF. CDR3 in DNA: TGCGCCAGCAGCTCCGACCCAGGGACTGGAAACACCATATATTTT.

This clonotype occurred many times. The chain carries TRBV7-8 and TRBJ2-2; a weak D match, TRBD1 (5 bases). This CDR3 region has 14 residues. V lost 5 bases and J 7 bases, leaving 14 bases between the germline ends. From germline, CDR1 is SGHVS and CDR2 FQNEAQ. The CDR3 here is CASSRDQGIGELFF. The CDR3 nucleotides are TGTGCCAGCAGCAGAGACCAGGGAATCGGGGAGCTGTTTTTT.

This clonotype was recorded at least ten times. This rearrangement joins TRBV20-1 to TRBJ2-4; no firm D call. Germline V gene lookup returns CDR1 DFQATT and CDR2 SNEGSKA (reference sequence). The V end was cut by 0 bases, the J end by 0 bases, with 12 bases between. The length of the CDR3 is 16 residues. The CDR3 DNA reads TGCAGTGCTAGAGATCCTTTGGCACTAGCCAAAAACATTCAGTACTTC. Translated, it gives CSARDPLALAKNIQYF.